The text below deals with one TCR beta chain. This specimen comes from a study of blood T cell repertoires in COVID-19. Only in-frame clones appear in the TCRdb table, and some are missing; sequencing was by immunoSEQ multiplex PCR. The data show under 350,000 clones, approximately 89% seen once. Trimming pared 3 bases from V and 4 bases from J, leaving 12 bases between. CDR3 length equals 14 residues. Looked up from germline, CDR1 is PRHDT and CDR2 is FYEKMQ (reference sequence). This rearrangement joins TRBV13 to TRBJ1-1; D gene ambiguous. The receptor was isolated from a woman in her twenties or thirties with COVID-19, enrolled during active disease. The specimen was peripheral blood. This chain's CDR3 is CASSLTGPSTEAFF. As DNA, the CDR3 is TGTGCCAGCAGCTTGACGGGTCCCTCCACTGAAGCTTTCTTT.